A selection of T cell receptor beta chains follows, all from one sample in a study of radiotherapy plus CTLA-4 blockade in lung cancer. Data came from immunoSEQ multiplex PCR; TCRdb stores just in-frame clones and leaves some out. The data hold roughly 90,000 clones, with around 72% observed a single time. The source was peripheral blood, collected from a patient treated with radiotherapy plus ipilimumab. Every receptor here comes from a human donor with non-small cell lung cancer that progressed on radiotherapy plus ipilimumab. Both conserved end residues are part of each CDR3. Fields, in order: clone size, D gene, V gene, J gene, CDR3 protein, CDR3 DNA. The D gene is left open where the match is weak. Rows give clone size only sometimes, using once, few, many, or a class for an expanded clone.

>once|-|TRBV7-2|TRBJ2-5
CASSLGSGRETQYF
TGTGCCAGCAGCTTAGGGTCGGGGCGAGAGACCCAGTACTTC
>-|TRBD1|TRBV6-1|TRBJ1-4
CASNLQGNLAEKLFF
TGTGCCAGCAATTTACAGGGGAATCTCGCTGAAAAACTGTTTTTT
>-|TRBD2|TRBV19|TRBJ2-5
CASSSFLETSRVRETQYF
TGTGCCAGTAGTTCGTTTTTGGAGACTAGCAGGGTCCGGGAGACCCAGTACTTC
>few|TRBD1|TRBV11-3|TRBJ1-2
CASSLRDRGDYGYTF
TGTGCCAGCAGCCTCCGGGACAGGGGGGACTATGGCTACACCTTC
>-|-|TRBV7-9|TRBJ1-5
CASSLGGLGDQPQHF
TGTGCCAGCAGCTTAGGAGGGTTGGGTGATCAGCCCCAGCATTTT
>-|-|TRBV4-1|TRBJ2-3
CASSQDSLTDTQYF
TGCGCCAGCAGCCAGGACAGTTTAACAGATACGCAGTATTTT
>once|TRBD1|TRBV7-3|TRBJ2-1
CASSLTGQGGTEQFF
TGTGCCAGCAGCTTAACGGGACAGGGGGGAACTGAGCAGTTCTTC
>-|-|TRBV28|TRBJ2-4
CASSSDFENIQYF
TGTGCCAGCAGCTCCGACTTTGAAAACATTCAGTACTTC
>-|-|TRBV2|TRBJ1-1
CASSAGSTENTEAFF
TGTGCCAGCAGTGCAGGGTCAACAGAGAACACTGAAGCTTTCTTT
>-|TRBD2|TRBV7-2|TRBJ2-3
CASSQLLAGGSDTQYF
TGTGCCAGCAGCCAACTACTAGCGGGAGGGTCGGATACGCAGTATTTT
>once|-|TRBV7-9|TRBJ1-1
CASLEGGNTEAFF
TGTGCCAGCCTTGAGGGGGGCAACACTGAAGCTTTCTTT
>-|TRBD1|TRBV5-1|TRBJ2-5
CASSLDEGAEETQYF
TGCGCCAGCAGCTTGGATGAGGGGGCAGAAGAGACCCAGTACTTC
>-|TRBD1|TRBV27|TRBJ2-7
CASSLSSTGAHEQYF
TGTGCCAGCAGTTTATCGTCGACAGGGGCCCACGAGCAGTACTTC
>-|-|TRBV7-6|TRBJ1-1
CASSLNSVRNTEAFF
TGTGCCAGCAGCTTAAATAGTGTGAGGAACACTGAAGCTTTCTTT
>once|-|TRBV29-1|TRBJ2-7
CSVGGSYEQYF
TGCAGCGTGGGGGGCTCCTACGAGCAGTACTTC
>-|-|TRBV30|TRBJ1-2
CAWSTDNYGYTF
TGTGCCTGGAGTACGGACAACTATGGCTACACCTTC
>-|-|TRBV27|TRBJ2-7
CASSLGQGSPYEQYF
TGTGCCAGCAGTTTAGGCCAGGGGTCCCCCTACGAGCAGTACTTC
>-|TRBD1|TRBV6-5|TRBJ1-5
CASSLDRFQPQHF
TGTGCCAGCAGTCTGGACAGGTTCCAACCCCAGCATTTT
>-|TRBD1|TRBV11-3|TRBJ1-6
CASSLAARGALHF
TGTGCCAGCAGCTTAGCCGCCAGGGGGGCCCTCCACTTT
>-|TRBD2|TRBV6-1|TRBJ2-1
CASSEVASGGPYNEQFF
TGTGCCAGCAGTGAAGTGGCTAGCGGGGGCCCCTACAATGAGCAGTTCTTC
>-|-|TRBV7-9|TRBJ2-2
CASSLLGNTGELFF
TGTGCCAGCAGCTTATTGGGGAACACCGGGGAGCTGTTTTTT
>-|-|TRBV4-1|TRBJ2-3
CASSQADTQYF
TGCGCCAGCAGCCAAGCAGATACGCAGTATTTT
>-|-|TRBV28|TRBJ1-1
CASSPGGARVTEAFF
TGTGCCAGCAGCCCCGGGGGGGCGCGGGTCACTGAAGCTTTCTTT
>-|TRBD1|TRBV28|TRBJ1-2
CASSPMTGGGIYGYTF
TGTGCCAGCAGTCCGATGACAGGGGGCGGAATCTATGGCTACACCTTC
>-|-|TRBV27|TRBJ2-7
CASSLGLLYEQYF
TGTGCCAGCAGTTTGGGTCTTCTTTACGAGCAGTACTTC
>-|-|TRBV19|TRBJ1-1
CASSPSGFTEAFF
TGTGCCAGTAGTCCCTCAGGGTTTACTGAAGCTTTCTTT
>-|-|TRBV7-2|TRBJ1-5
CASSLALREPQHF
TGTGCCAGCAGCTTAGCGCTCAGAGAGCCCCAGCATTTT
>-|TRBD1|TRBV5-1|TRBJ1-1
CASSGEQGTTEAFF
TGCGCCAGCAGCGGGGAACAGGGGACCACTGAAGCTTTCTTT
>-|-|TRBV30|TRBJ1-2
CAWSSGRNYGYTF
TGTGCCTGGAGCTCCGGACGGAACTATGGCTACACCTTC
>few|-|TRBV7-3|TRBJ2-2
CASSPVGGGELFF
TGTGCCAGCAGCCCCGTTGGCGGCGGGGAGCTGTTTTTT
>-|-|TRBV28|TRBJ2-5
CASSFGRLQETQYF
TGTGCCAGCAGTTTTGGTCGACTCCAGGAGACCCAGTACTTC
>-|TRBD1|TRBV29-1|TRBJ1-1
CSASRQGAYTEAFF
TGCAGCGCCTCACGACAGGGGGCCTACACTGAAGCTTTCTTT
>once|TRBD2|TRBV28|TRBJ2-1
CASSLGAGGPFSSYNEQFF
TGTGCCAGCAGCCTGGGGGCGGGGGGCCCTTTTAGCTCCTACAATGAGCAGTTCTTC
>-|TRBD1|TRBV4-3|TRBJ2-4
CASSRNPTGEANIQYF
TGCGCCAGCAGCCGTAATCCGACAGGGGAAGCAAACATTCAGTACTTC
>-|-|TRBV4-1|TRBJ2-3
CASSQEESTAGNTDTQYF
TGCGCCAGCAGCCAAGAAGAGTCCACTGCGGGAAACACAGATACGCAGTATTTT
>-|-|TRBV2|TRBJ1-5
CASSRTRDWQPQHF
TGTGCCAGCAGTAGGACACGGGATTGGCAGCCCCAGCATTTT
>few|-|TRBV5-1|TRBJ2-7
CASSLAGQRLNEQYF
TGCGCCAGCAGCTTGGCAGGGCAACGCCTAAACGAGCAGTACTTC
>-|TRBD2|TRBV5-1|TRBJ2-5
CASSLQGSGGAETQYF
TGCGCCAGCAGCTTGCAAGGTAGCGGGGGGGCTGAGACCCAGTACTTC
>once|-|TRBV2|TRBJ1-1
CASTPEGGAVEAFF
TGTGCCAGCACCCCGGAGGGGGGCGCGGTTGAAGCTTTCTTT
>-|TRBD1|TRBV18|TRBJ1-2
CASSPDRVPYGYTF
TGTGCCAGCTCACCAGACAGGGTCCCCTATGGCTACACCTTC
>-|TRBD1|TRBV19|TRBJ2-2
CASSGGTGIPGELFF
TGTGCCAGTAGCGGCGGGACAGGGATTCCCGGGGAGCTGTTTTTT
>-|-|TRBV7-2|TRBJ1-1
CASSLTGTSGEAFF
TGTGCCAGCAGCTTAACAGGGACGTCCGGGGAAGCTTTCTTT
>-|-|TRBV5-5|TRBJ1-5
CASSSRANQPQHF
TGTGCCAGCAGCTCCAGAGCTAACCAGCCCCAGCATTTT
>-|-|TRBV30|TRBJ1-5
CAWSRTANQPQHF
TGTGCCTGGAGTAGGACGGCGAATCAGCCCCAGCATTTT
>-|-|TRBV10-3|TRBJ2-1
CASTGGRDEQFF
TGTGCCAGCACCGGGGGCCGAGATGAGCAGTTCTTC
>-|TRBD1|TRBV6-5|TRBJ2-7
CASRAQGQSPYEQYF
TGTGCCAGCAGAGCCCAGGGACAGAGCCCGTACGAGCAGTACTTC
>few|TRBD2|TRBV7-2|TRBJ2-1
CASSLRLAGDNEQFF
TGTGCCAGCAGCTTAAGGCTAGCGGGAGACAATGAGCAGTTCTTC
>-|-|TRBV28|TRBJ2-2
CASSHLSDTNPNTGELFF
TGTGCCAGCAGTCACCTTTCGGACACTAACCCGAACACCGGGGAGCTGTTTTTT
>once|-|TRBV5-1|TRBJ2-7
CASRLLKSGRSYEQYF
TGCGCCAGCAGACTTTTAAAGTCCGGACGCAGCTACGAGCAGTACTTC
>-|TRBD1|TRBV7-8|TRBJ2-2
CASSSRDRGTGELFF
TGTGCCAGCAGCTCCCGGGACAGGGGAACCGGGGAGCTGTTTTTT
>-|-|TRBV29-1|TRBJ1-1
CSVDAGRRSTEAFF
TGCAGCGTTGATGCAGGGAGGCGAAGCACTGAAGCTTTCTTT
>-|-|TRBV28|TRBJ2-7
CASFGGSYEQYF
TGTGCCAGCTTCGGCGGTTCCTACGAGCAGTACTTC
>-|TRBD1|TRBV15|TRBJ1-4
CATSRTGQRTNEKLFF
TGTGCCACCAGCAGGACGGGACAGCGAACTAATGAAAAACTGTTTTTT
>once|-|TRBV4-3|TRBJ1-4
CASSHSPDATNEKLFF
TGCGCCAGCAGCCATTCTCCGGATGCAACTAATGAAAAACTGTTTTTT
>once|TRBD1|TRBV6-1|TRBJ2-1
CASRGQGADNEQFF
TGTGCCAGCAGGGGACAGGGGGCGGACAATGAGCAGTTCTTC
>-|-|TRBV10-3|TRBJ2-6
CAIGTAGNSGANVLTF
TGTGCCATCGGCACGGCGGGGAACTCTGGGGCCAACGTCCTGACTTTC
>-|TRBD2|TRBV6-5|TRBJ2-7
CASSPGLAAYEQYF
TGTGCCAGCAGCCCGGGACTAGCGGCCTACGAGCAGTACTTC